One and the same sample provided the 3 T cell receptor beta chains below, sequenced in a study of cytomegalovirus exposure and HLA in healthy donors (dated by TCRdb to about 2017). The library was obtained by the immunoSEQ multiplex PCR assay. For the multiplex PCR, a mixture combining 60 forward primers for TCR Vbeta segments and 13 reverse primers for TCR Jbeta segments was used. In TCRdb, the immuneACCESS table is reduced to in-frame sequences with V and J assigned. These tables do not hold every clone; where another copy was compared, an unresolved V gene accounts for under half, and the others remain unexplained. The table for this sample lists about 100,000 clones; roughly three quarters of them were counted only once. Around 17% of the sample goes to the ten largest clones. The sequenced sample consisted of PBMCs. These TCRs come from a woman aged 55-69 years in good health and CMV-seropositive.

The genes are TRBV4-2 and TRBJ2-3; tentatively, D is TRBD1 (6 bases). The V end lost 4 bases, the J end lost 2 bases, and 10 bases lay between the germline ends. The CDR3 is made up of 14 amino acids. CDR1 is LGHNA and CDR2 is YNFKEQ in the germline V gene. CDR3 in DNA: TGTGCCAGCAGCCGGGACACCGACACAGATACGCAGTATTTT. This encodes CASSRDTDTDTQYF.

As to this clone: Other DNA sequences in the same sample also yield this CDR3. The chain couples TRBV11-2 to TRBJ2-7; the D gene is possibly TRBD1 (6 bases). Trimming cost V 5 bases and J 4 bases, with 15 bases left between them. CDR1 is SGHAT, CDR2 FQNNGV, per germline. The CDR3 length is 14 residues. CDR3 residues: CASSLAGAGYEQYF. DNA for the CDR3: TGTGCCAGCAGCCTGGCAGGGGCGGGTTACGAGCAGTACTTC.

In nucleotides, the CDR3 is TGTGCCAGTAGTCCCCCCCGGGCGGACAGGGTTGCCGGGGAGCTGTTTTTT. Protein product: CASSPPRADRVAGELFF. The J gene is TRBJ2-2, the V gene TRBV19, with 8 bases that match TRBD1. Per the germline V gene, CDR1 is LNHDA and CDR2 is SQIVND (reference sequence). CDR3 length equals 17 residues. Losses at the gene ends were 5 bases for V and 6 bases for J; bases not matched to a gene: 14.